These T cell receptor beta chains were read from a single sample in a study of blood T cell repertoires in COVID-19. Only in-frame clones appear in the TCRdb table, and some are missing; sequencing was by immunoSEQ multiplex PCR. The profile shows over 250,000 clones, approximately 90% of them singletons. Input material: PBMCs or T cells enriched from blood (not recorded which). Receptors originate from a man aged 40-49 years who had recovered from COVID-19. Both conserved end residues are part of each CDR3. Each record gives: D gene, clone size, J gene, V gene, CDR3 DNA, CDR3 protein. A D gene is named only where the DNA matches it firmly. Clone size appears in some rows only: once, few, many, or a class for an expanded clone.

>-|once|TRBJ2-7|TRBV21-1
TGTGCCAGCAGCAAAGCGCTCCCGGGTATCTACGAGCAGTACTTC
CASSKALPGIYEQYF
>-|-|TRBJ1-2|TRBV5-8
TGTGCCAGCGCCAACAGGGCCGGCTACACCTTC
CASANRAGYTF
>-|-|TRBJ2-1|TRBV11-2
TGTGCCAGCAGCTTAGTACAGGCCCTTGACCCTCTGTTCTTC
CASSLVQALDPLFF
>TRBD2|-|TRBJ2-7|TRBV2
TGTGCCAGCAGAGCGGGATTAGCGTCCTACGAGCAGTACTTC
CASRAGLASYEQYF
>TRBD1|few|TRBJ1-1|TRBV6-5
TGTGCCAGCAAAAGACAGGGAAACACTGAAGCTTTCTTT
CASKRQGNTEAFF
>TRBD1|-|TRBJ2-2|TRBV2
TGTGCCACCACGGGGACAGGGCGAGGGACCGGGGAGCTGTTTTTT
CATTGTGRGTGELFF
>-|-|TRBJ1-5|TRBV10-3
TGTGCCATCAGTGACAGGGCCGATCAGCCCCAGCATTTT
CAISDRADQPQHF
>TRBD2|-|TRBJ2-3|TRBV4-2
TGTGCCAGCAGCCAAGATTTATTCGGACTAGCGGGGGCAGATACGCAGTATTTT
CASSQDLFGLAGADTQYF
>-|-|TRBJ2-7|TRBV5-6
TGTGCCAGCAGCCACCCAGTTCTCTACGAGCAGTACTTC
CASSHPVLYEQYF
>TRBD2|-|TRBJ2-1|TRBV24-1
TGTGCCACCAGTGATTTAAGGGGGACTAGCGGCTACAATGAGCAGTTCTTC
CATSDLRGTSGYNEQFF
>-|-|TRBJ2-1|TRBV7-9
TGTGCCAGCGGGGCAGTTGGGTTCTCCTACAATGAGCAGTTCTTC
CASGAVGFSYNEQFF
>-|once|TRBJ2-7|TRBV27
TGTGCCAGCAGTTTTGCCTCAACCGGGACACCCGCCTACGAGCAGTACTTC
CASSFASTGTPAYEQYF
>TRBD1|-|TRBJ2-6|TRBV28
TGTGCCAGCAGTCGACTCAGGGACAGTGGGGCCAACGTCCTGACTTTC
CASSRLRDSGANVLTF
>TRBD2|-|TRBJ2-2|TRBV3-1/TRBV3-2
TGTGCCAGCAGCCAAGGTTCTAGCGGGGGGCCCGGGGAGCTGTTTTTT
CASSQGSSGGPGELFF
>TRBD1|-|TRBJ1-5|TRBV18
TGTGCCAGCTCACCCGGACAGGGAAGTCAGCCCCAGCATTTT
CASSPGQGSQPQHF
>-|-|TRBJ1-2|TRBV14
TGTGCCAGCAGCCAAGATTCCAGGGCACGCTATGGCTACACCTTC
CASSQDSRARYGYTF
>-|-|TRBJ2-7|TRBV5-1
TGCGCCAGCAGCCTAAATTTCTACGAGCAGTACTTC
CASSLNFYEQYF
>TRBD1|-|TRBJ2-5|TRBV18
TGTGCCAGCTCACCAAGACAGGGGTCCGGTCGAGAGACCCAGTACTTC
CASSPRQGSGRETQYF
>-|-|TRBJ1-1|TRBV6-5
TGTGCCAGCAGAAATGAAGGGGGCACTGAAGCTTTCTTT
CASRNEGGTEAFF
>TRBD2|-|TRBJ2-1|TRBV6-4
TGTGCCAGCAGTGAAGTAGCGGGGGGGCCCGGTGAGCAGTTCTTC
CASSEVAGGPGEQFF
>-|-|TRBJ1-1|TRBV18
TGTGCCAGCTCACCACAGGAGGGTGCGAACACTGAAGCTTTCTTT
CASSPQEGANTEAFF
>TRBD2|once|TRBJ2-3|TRBV7-9
TGTGCCAGCAGCTCGACTAGCGTGCTATCGCTTGTGACAGATACGCAGTATTTT
CASSSTSVLSLVTDTQYF
>-|-|TRBJ1-2|TRBV7-9
TGTGCCAGCAGCCTACGGGGGGCAGACGTGGGCTACACCTTC
CASSLRGADVGYTF
>-|-|TRBJ2-7|TRBV6-5
TGTGCCTGCTCGGCAGGGACACACGAGCAGTACTTC
CACSAGTHEQYF
>TRBD1|once|TRBJ1-2|TRBV15
TGTGCCACCAGCAGAGATCCGCGGACAGGGCATGGCTACACCTTC
CATSRDPRTGHGYTF
>TRBD1|-|TRBJ2-5|TRBV6-5
TGTGCCAGCAGACGACAGGGTCGCGAGACCCAGTACTTC
CASRRQGRETQYF
>TRBD2|-|TRBJ2-7|TRBV11-3
TGTGCCAGCAGCTTTGCGGGGGGCCAGCTTGACTACGAGCAGTACTTC
CASSFAGGQLDYEQYF
>-|once|TRBJ1-5|TRBV12-5
TGTGCTAGTGGTTTGTCCCCGACACCTAATCAGCCCCAGCATTTT
CASGLSPTPNQPQHF
>-|-|TRBJ1-1|TRBV25-1
TGTGCCAGCAGCGAAGAGGATCCTCTGGATGAAGCTTTCTTT
CASSEEDPLDEAFF
>TRBD1|many|TRBJ1-5|TRBV19
TGTGCCAGCGATTCTCCGGGACAGGGGTTTCAGCCCCAGCATTTT
CASDSPGQGFQPQHF
>-|-|TRBJ2-2|TRBV10-1
TGCGCCAGCAGTGAATCCGGTAACACCGGGGAGCTGTTTTTT
CASSESGNTGELFF
>-|-|TRBJ2-7|TRBV7-2
TGTGCCAGCAGCTTAGTCCCGGGCTACGAGCAGTACTTC
CASSLVPGYEQYF
>TRBD1|-|TRBJ2-7|TRBV19
TGTGCCAGTAGCTTCGACAGGGTCTCCTACGAGCAGTACTTC
CASSFDRVSYEQYF
>TRBD1|-|TRBJ1-4|TRBV5-1
TGCGCCAGCAGCCAATTGGGACAGGGGTACGAAAAACTGTTTTTT
CASSQLGQGYEKLFF
>TRBD1|-|TRBJ2-1|TRBV7-9
TGTGCCAGCACCGAGGACAGGGCGAACAATGAGCAGTTCTTC
CASTEDRANNEQFF
>-|-|TRBJ1-1|TRBV3-1/TRBV3-2
TGTGCCAGCAGCCAAGTTTCGGGGAACACTGAAGCTTTCTTT
CASSQVSGNTEAFF
>TRBD1|-|TRBJ1-4|TRBV4-2
TGTGCCAGCAGTCGGACAGGGCAAAATGAAAAACTGTTTTTT
CASSRTGQNEKLFF
>TRBD2|-|TRBJ2-3|TRBV6-5
TGTGCCAGCACTCCCCGGGGGGGCACAGATACGCAGTATTTT
CASTPRGGTDTQYF
>-|few|TRBJ2-5|TRBV7-9
TGTGCCAGCAGCTTTTCACGGCGGGAGACCCAGTACTTC
CASSFSRRETQYF
>-|-|TRBJ2-7|TRBV27
TGTGCCAGCAGTTTATCTAGCGGTTACGAGCAGTACTTC
CASSLSSGYEQYF
>-|-|TRBJ2-7|TRBV27
TGTGCCAGCAGTTTAGGGACTTACTACGAGCAGTACTTC
CASSLGTYYEQYF
>-|-|TRBJ2-7|TRBV28
TGTGCCAGCAGTTTACACCGGGGTCAGTCCTACGAGCAGTACTTC
CASSLHRGQSYEQYF
>-|once|TRBJ2-5|TRBV29-1
TGCAGCGTTACTCGAGGTTCCCAAGAGACCCAGTACTTC
CSVTRGSQETQYF
>TRBD1|-|TRBJ1-3|TRBV5-4
TGTGCCAGCAGCTTCCAGGGGGGCGGAAACACCATATATTTT
CASSFQGGGNTIYF
>TRBD2|-|TRBJ2-4|TRBV9
TGTGCCAGCAGTCCTTTTTTAGCGGGAGGCAACATTCAGTACTTC
CASSPFLAGGNIQYF
>-|-|TRBJ1-6|TRBV28
TGTGCCAGCAGTTTAGAGGGATTGGGGTCCTATAATTCACCCCTCCACTTT
CASSLEGLGSYNSPLHF
>TRBD2|-|TRBJ2-1|TRBV11-2
TGTGCCAGCAGCCTAACGACTAGCGGGGTCTACAATGAGCAGTTCTTC
CASSLTTSGVYNEQFF
>-|-|TRBJ2-1|TRBV5-1
TGCGCCAGCAGCGTAGGACAGTACAATGAGCAGTTCTTC
CASSVGQYNEQFF
>-|few|TRBJ1-6|TRBV5-8
TGTGCCAGCAGCTTGTTAACAGCTAATTCACCCCTCCACTTT
CASSLLTANSPLHF
>TRBD1|-|TRBJ2-7|TRBV3-1/TRBV3-2
TGTGCCAGCAGCCCTCGCACCGGGACAGGGGGAGAGCAGTACTTC
CASSPRTGTGGEQYF
>-|-|TRBJ1-1|TRBV28
TGTGCCAGCAGTCCAATCCGAGGGAACACTGAAGCTTTCTTT
CASSPIRGNTEAFF
>TRBD2|-|TRBJ2-3|TRBV30
TGTGCCTGGGGGGCTAGCGGGGCCATCACAGATACGCAGTATTTT
CAWGASGAITDTQYF
>-|-|TRBJ1-2|TRBV6-2/TRBV6-3
TGTGCCAGCAGTTACCAGGGTTCTAACTATGGCTACACCTTC
CASSYQGSNYGYTF
>-|-|TRBJ2-7|TRBV27
TGTGCCAGCAGTCCGCCGGGGGAGTTACACGAGCAGTACTTC
CASSPPGELHEQYF